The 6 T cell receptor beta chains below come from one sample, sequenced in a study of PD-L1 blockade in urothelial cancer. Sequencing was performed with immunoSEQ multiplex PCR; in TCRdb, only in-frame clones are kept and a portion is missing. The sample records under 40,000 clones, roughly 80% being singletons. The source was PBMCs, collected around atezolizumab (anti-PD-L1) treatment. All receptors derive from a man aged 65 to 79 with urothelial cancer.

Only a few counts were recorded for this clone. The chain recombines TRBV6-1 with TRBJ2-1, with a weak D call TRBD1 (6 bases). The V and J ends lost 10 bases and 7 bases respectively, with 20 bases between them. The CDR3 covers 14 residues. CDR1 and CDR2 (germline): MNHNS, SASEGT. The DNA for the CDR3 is TGTGCCACCCGAAAGGGGGATAAAATGAATGAGCAGTTCTTC. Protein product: CATRKGDKMNEQFF.

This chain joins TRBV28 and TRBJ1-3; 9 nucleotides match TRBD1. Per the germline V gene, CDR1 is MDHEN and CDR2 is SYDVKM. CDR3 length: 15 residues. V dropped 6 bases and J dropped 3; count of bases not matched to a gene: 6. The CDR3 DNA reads TGTGCCAGCAGCGGGGGACAGGGTCTTGGAAACACCATATATTTT. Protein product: CASSGGQGLGNTIYF.

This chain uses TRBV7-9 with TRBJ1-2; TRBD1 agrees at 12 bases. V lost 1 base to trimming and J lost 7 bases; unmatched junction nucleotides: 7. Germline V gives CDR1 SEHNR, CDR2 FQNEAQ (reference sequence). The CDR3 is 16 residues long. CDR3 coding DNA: TGTGCCAGCAGCTTAGACGGGGGACAGGGGGCGCCTGGCTACACCTTC. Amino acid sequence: CASSLDGGQGAPGYTF.

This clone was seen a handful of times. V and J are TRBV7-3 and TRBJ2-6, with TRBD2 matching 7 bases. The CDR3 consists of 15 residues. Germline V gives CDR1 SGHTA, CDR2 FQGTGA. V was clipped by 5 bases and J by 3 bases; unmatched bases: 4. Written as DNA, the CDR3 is TGTGCCAGCAGCCAACGGGGGGTTGGGGCCAACGTCCTGACTTTC. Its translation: CASSQRGVGANVLTF.

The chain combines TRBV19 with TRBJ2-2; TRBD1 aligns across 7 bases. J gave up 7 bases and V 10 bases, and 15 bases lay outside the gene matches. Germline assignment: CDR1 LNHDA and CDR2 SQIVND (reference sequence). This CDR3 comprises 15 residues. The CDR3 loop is CATSIRQGGHGELFF. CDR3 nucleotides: TGTGCCACCTCAATTCGACAGGGCGGTCACGGGGAGCTGTTTTTT.

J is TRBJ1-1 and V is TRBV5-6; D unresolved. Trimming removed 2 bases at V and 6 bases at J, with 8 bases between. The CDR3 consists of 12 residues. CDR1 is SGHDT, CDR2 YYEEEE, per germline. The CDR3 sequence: CASSFTVSEAFF. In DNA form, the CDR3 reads TGTGCCAGCAGCTTCACGGTTTCTGAAGCTTTCTTT.